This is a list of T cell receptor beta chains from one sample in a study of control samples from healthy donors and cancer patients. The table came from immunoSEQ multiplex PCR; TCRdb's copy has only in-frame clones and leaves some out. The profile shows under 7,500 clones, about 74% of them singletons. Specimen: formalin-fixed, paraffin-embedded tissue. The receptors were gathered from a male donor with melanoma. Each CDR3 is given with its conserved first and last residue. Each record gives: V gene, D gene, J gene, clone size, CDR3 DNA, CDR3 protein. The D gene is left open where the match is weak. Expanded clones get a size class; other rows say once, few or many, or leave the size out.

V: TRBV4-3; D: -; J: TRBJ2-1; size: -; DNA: TGCGCTAGCAGCCAAGAGGGGGGGACGAACAATGAGCAGTTCTTC; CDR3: CASSQEGGTNNEQFF
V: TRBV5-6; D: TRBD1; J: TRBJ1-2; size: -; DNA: TGTGCCAGCAGCCCTAGACAGGGACAGGGGTATGGCTACACCTTC; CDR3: CASSPRQGQGYGYTF
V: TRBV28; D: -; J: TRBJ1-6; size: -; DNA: TGTGCCAGCTTGGGGGCAGTGGGGAATTCACCCCTCCACTTT; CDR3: CASLGAVGNSPLHF
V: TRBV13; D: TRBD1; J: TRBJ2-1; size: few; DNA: TGTGCCAGCAGCTCCGCGTATATAAGACAGGGGGCTAACTACAATGAGCAGTTCTTC; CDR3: CASSSAYIRQGANYNEQFF
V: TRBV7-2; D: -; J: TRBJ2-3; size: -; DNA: TGTGCCAGCAGCCCCCCCGTGGCAGGGGGCACAGATACGCAGTATTTT; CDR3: CASSPPVAGGTDTQYF
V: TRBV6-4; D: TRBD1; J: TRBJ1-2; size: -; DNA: TGTGCCAGCAGTCCCCGGACAGGGGGCCTCGATGGCTACACCTTC; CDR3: CASSPRTGGLDGYTF
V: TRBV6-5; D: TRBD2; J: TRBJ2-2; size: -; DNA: TGTGCCAGCAGTTTTAGCGGGTCCGCGAACACCGGGAAGCTGTTTTTT; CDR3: CASSFSGSANTGKLFF
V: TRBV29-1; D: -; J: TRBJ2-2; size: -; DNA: TGCAGCGTATCCCCGGACGGTCTAAACACCGGGGAGCTGTTTTTT; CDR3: CSVSPDGLNTGELFF
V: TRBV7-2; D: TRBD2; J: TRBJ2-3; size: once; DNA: TGTGCCAGCAGCTTAACTGGCGGGGGGAGCACAGATACGCAGTATTTT; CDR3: CASSLTGGGSTDTQYF
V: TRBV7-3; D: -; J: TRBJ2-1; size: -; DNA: TGTGCCAGCAGCCCAGGGGACAATGAGCAGTTCTTC; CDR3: CASSPGDNEQFF
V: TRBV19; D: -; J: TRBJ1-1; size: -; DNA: TGTGCCAGTAGTATTTTTGGACCTGACACTGAAGCTTTCTTT; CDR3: CASSIFGPDTEAFF
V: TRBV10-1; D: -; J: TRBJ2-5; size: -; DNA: TGCGCCAGCTCCGACAGGCCCCAAGAGACCCAGTACTTC; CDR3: CASSDRPQETQYF
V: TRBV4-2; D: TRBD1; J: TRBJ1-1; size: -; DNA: TGTGCCAGCAGCCAAGACGCGACAGGGAGGAACACTGAAGCTTTCTTT; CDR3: CASSQDATGRNTEAFF
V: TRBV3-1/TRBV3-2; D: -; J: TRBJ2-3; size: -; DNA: TGTGCCAGCAGCCTCGGCAGGGGTCCAGATACGCAGTATTTT; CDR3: CASSLGRGPDTQYF
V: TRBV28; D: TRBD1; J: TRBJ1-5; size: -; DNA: TGTGCCAGCAGTTTACCGGGACAGGGAGATCAGCCCCAGCATTTT; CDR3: CASSLPGQGDQPQHF
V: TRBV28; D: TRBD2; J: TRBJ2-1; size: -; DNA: TGTGCCAGCAGATCCCAAAGCGGGGGTTACTACAATGAGCAGTTCTTC; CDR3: CASRSQSGGYYNEQFF
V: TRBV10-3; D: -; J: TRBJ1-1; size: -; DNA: TGTGCCATCAGTGAATGGGCAGCGAACACTGAAGCTTTCTTT; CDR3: CAISEWAANTEAFF
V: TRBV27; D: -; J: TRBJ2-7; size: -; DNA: TGTGCCAGCAGACTGAGGACGGATACCTACGAGCAGTACTTC; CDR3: CASRLRTDTYEQYF
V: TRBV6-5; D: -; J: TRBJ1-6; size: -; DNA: TGTGCCAGCAGTTACCTGGACTCGGATTCACCCCTCCACTTT; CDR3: CASSYLDSDSPLHF
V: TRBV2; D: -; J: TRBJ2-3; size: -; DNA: TGTGCCAGCAGTGAAAGGGTGAGTGGGGCCCATACGCAGTATTTT; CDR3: CASSERVSGAHTQYF
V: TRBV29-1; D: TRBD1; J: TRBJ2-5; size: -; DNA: TGCAGCGTTGTCCGGACAGGGGGCGAGAAGACCCAGTACTTC; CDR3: CSVVRTGGEKTQYF
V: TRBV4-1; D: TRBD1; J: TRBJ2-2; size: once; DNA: TGCGCCAGCAGCCAAGGGCCGGGACAGAAGACTACCGGGGAGCTGTTTTTT; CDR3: CASSQGPGQKTTGELFF